This T cell receptor beta chain was documented in a study of T cells of healthy individuals (dated by TCRdb to 2016 to 2019). About this clonotype: Its antigen is not yet known. Within one base of it there is no much larger clone, and no base qualities were kept.

Library generation was performed with 5' RACE. The instrument was an Illumina MiSeq. TCRdb handled the public reads itself, with Q25 trimming in fastp and clone calling in MiXCR, and kept productive beta chains. Rows are combined by CDR3 protein, so each entry shows the most common genes and DNA. The sample table shows tens of thousands of distinct CDR3 sequences, and about 14% are seen once. The top ten clones comprise 15% to 20% of the sample. Including the terminal cysteine and phenylalanine, the CDR3 comprises 17 residues. Solely the CDR3 DNA is kept, with 51 bases framed from the first base. A distance of 20 bases separates the germline ends of V and J, which lose 6 bases and 3 bases respectively. From a lookup of the germline V gene, CDR1 and CDR2 are SGHVS and FQNEAQ.

The chain uses TRBV7-8 and TRBJ2-2; the D gene is perhaps TRBD2, from 6 matching bases. The clonotype originates from a human donor in good health. CDR3 reads: CASSRARRGLYTGELFF. The nucleotides are TGTGCCAGCAGTAGGGCCCGGCGGGGTCTTTACACCGGGGAGCTGTTTTTT. The CDR3, completed at both ends by the reference TRBV7-8 and TRBJ2-2 genes, gives the full variable domain GAGVSQSPRYKVAKRGQDVALRCDPISGHVSLFWYQQALGQGPEFLTYFQNEAQLDKSGLPSDRFFAERPEGSVSTLKIQRTQQEDSAVYLCASSRARRGLYTGELFFGEGSRLTVL.